Listed here are 28 T cell receptor beta chains from one sample, sequenced in a study of post-analysis software for immune sequencing data. Whole-study findings and limits: Five or six TRBV segments were significantly more frequent in patients than in controls. TRBV5-6, TRBV5-1 and TRBV20-1 were among these segments.

Their cognate antigens are unknown. TCR beta libraries were prepared from cDNA with unique molecular identifiers. TCRdb processed the PCR reads anew with MiXCR; each CDR3 protein has one entry. This table has roughly 200,000 distinct CDR3 sequences, 29% appearing once. Source material: blood. All receptors derive from a girl aged 2 to 17 with multiple sclerosis.

This clonotype was seen at least ten times. The rearrangement uses TRBV24-1 and TRBJ2-7; no definite D call. Germline V gene data show CDR1 as KGHDR and CDR2 as SFDVKD. Trimming shortened V by 8 bases and J by 5 bases, and 9 bases separated the two germline ends. The CDR3 totals 11 residues. CDR3: CATMEFNEQYF. The CDR3 region has the DNA TGTGCCACCATGGAATTTAACGAGCAGTACTTC.

Regarding this clonotype: Since a much larger clone is just one base distant, this may be a read error. J is TRBJ1-4 and V is TRBV3-1, with 9 bases lining up with TRBD1. Germline V gene data show CDR1 as LGHDT and CDR2 as YNNKEL (reference sequence). With V trimmed by 4 bases and J by 3 bases, 6 bases remained unmatched. This CDR3 has 16 residues. The CDR3 is CASSRGQGRANEKLFF. The CDR3 DNA is TGTGCCAGCAGCCGGGGACAGGGCAGAGCTAATGAAAAACTGTTTTTT.

The rearrangement links TRBV11-2 to TRBJ2-5; D is perhaps TRBD1 (6 bases). V was pared by 4 bases and J by 1 base, with 13 bases between. The CDR3 contains 15 residues. Germline CDR1 SGHAT, CDR2 FQNNGV. The chain's CDR3 is CASSSGYRAQETQYF. DNA of the CDR3: TGTGCCAGCAGCTCGGGGTACAGGGCCCAAGAGACCCAGTACTTC.

Points on this clonotype: A much larger clone sits a single nucleotide away, making a read error possible. The chain is built from TRBV7-2 and TRBJ1-6, with TRBD1 identical over 10 bases. The germline V gene has CDR1 SGHTA and CDR2 FQGNSA. The CDR3 length is 14 residues. The CDR3 DNA reads TGTGCCAGCAGCCGGGGACAGGGGTATTCACCCCGCCACTTT. It codes for CASSRGQGYSPRHF.

The V and J genes are TRBV27 and TRBJ1-6, with 8 nucleotides matching TRBD1. The germline V gene has CDR1 MNHEY and CDR2 SMNVEV (reference sequence). Trimming at V came to 5 bases and at J to 9 bases, leaving 15 bases not matched to a gene. The CDR3 is 17 amino acids. CDR3 in DNA: TGTGCCAGCAGTCGCTCCTTAAGGACAGGGAATATTTCACCCCTCCACTTT. Encoded protein: CASSRSLRTGNISPLHF.

In its sample, this clonotype was seen a few times. V is TRBV6-1 and J is TRBJ2-3; D may be TRBD2 (6 bases). The CDR3 length is 16 residues. Germline assignment: CDR1 MNHNS and CDR2 SASEGT. V shed 0 bases and J shed 6 bases, with 16 bases lying between them. The CDR3 DNA is TGTGCCAGCAGTGAAGCAGGAGGGATCCTCGGGGATACGCAGTATTTT. Translated, it gives CASSEAGGILGDTQYF.

This clonotype was detected a few times. The J gene is TRBJ1-1, the V gene TRBV14; D uncertain. CDR3 length: 12 amino acids. From germline, CDR1 is SGHDN and CDR2 FVKESK. V was trimmed by 1 base and J by 5 bases, leaving 5 bases between them. CDR3 amino acids: CASSQVRTEAFF. The CDR3 region has the DNA TGTGCCAGCAGCCAAGTGAGAACTGAAGCTTTCTTT.

The chain joins TRBV6-5 to TRBJ2-1, with 12 bases identical to TRBD2. Germline V CDR1 and CDR2: MNHEY, SVGAGI. The V gene end was trimmed by 2 bases and the J gene end by 9 bases; junction bases not matched to a gene: 11. CDR3 length equals 17 residues. CDR3 nucleotides: TGTGCCAGCAGTTACGCGCCCCTCGGACTAGCGGGATCTGAGCAGTTCTTC. Amino acids: CASSYAPLGLAGSEQFF.

CDR3 sequence: CASRLEAGNTIYF. For the CDR3, the DNA is TGCGCCAGCAGGCTGGAAGCTGGAAACACCATATATTTT. This chain uses TRBV5-1 with TRBJ1-3; D not certain. The V and J ends lost 5 bases and 2 bases respectively, with 8 bases between them. CDR3 size: 13 residues. The germline gives CDR1 SGHRS, CDR2 YFSETQ.

Many counts were recorded for this clonotype. The chain is built from TRBV20-1 and TRBJ1-6; a weak D match, TRBD1 (5 bases). The CDR3 is made up of 15 amino acids. Germline values: CDR1 DFQATT, CDR2 SNEGSKA (reference sequence). V gave up 6 bases and J gave up 7 bases, with 19 bases separating them. CDR3 in amino acids: CSARDGKGRNSPLHF. The CDR3 nucleotides read TGCAGTGCGCGGGACGGTAAGGGAAGGAATTCACCCCTCCACTTT.

This clonotype appeared a few times. The CDR3 sequence is CASADRANQPQHF. As DNA, the CDR3 is TGTGCCAGCGCGGACAGGGCAAATCAGCCCCAGCATTTT. The rearrangement joins TRBV2 to TRBJ1-5; TRBD1 agrees at 8 bases. V gave up 8 bases and J gave up 4 bases; unmatched junction bases: 4. Germline lookup yields CDR1 SNHLY and CDR2 FYNNEI. CDR3 length equals 13 residues.

The chain links TRBV20-1 to TRBJ2-3; D gene ambiguous. The ends were cut back, 6 bases at V and 0 bases at J, with 7 bases in the middle. The CDR3 length is 12 residues. Germline assignment: CDR1 DFQATT and CDR2 SNEGSKA (reference sequence). The CDR3 sequence: CSAYLSTDTQYF. The CDR3 nucleotides read TGCAGTGCGTACCTTAGCACAGATACGCAGTATTTT.

This clonotype was observed a handful of times. The rearrangement links TRBV28 to TRBJ1-1; a possible D gene is TRBD1 (5 bases). The CDR3 consists of 14 residues. Germline CDR1 and CDR2: MDHEN and SYDVKM. The V and J ends lost 3 bases and 1 base respectively, with 9 bases between them. The chain's CDR3 is CASSFSRENTEAFF. The CDR3 nucleotides read TGTGCCAGCAGTTTCTCCAGGGAGAACACTGAAGCTTTCTTT.

This chain joins TRBV5-1 and TRBJ2-7, with 10 bases aligning to TRBD2. CDR3 length: 16 amino acids. The V gene end was trimmed by 0 bases and the J gene end by 4 bases; junction bases not matched to a gene: 7. Germline CDR1 reads SGHRS; CDR2 reads YFSETQ. DNA for the CDR3: TGCGCCAGCAGCTTGGCTCTAGCGGGGGTCGGGTACGAGCAGTACTTC. Translated: CASSLALAGVGYEQYF.

This chain connects TRBV12-3 or TRBV12-4 to TRBJ2-3, with TRBD1 as a possible D gene (6 bases). Trimming took off 7 bases at V and 6 bases at J, with 14 bases between the two ends. This CDR3 spans 13 amino acids. DNA of the CDR3: TGTGCCAGCAACCCCAACAGGGCCGATACGCAGTATTTT. It encodes CASNPNRADTQYF.

The chain couples TRBV20-1 to TRBJ1-1; 9 positions match TRBD1. V trimming: 5 bases; J trimming: 1 base; junction bases outside the gene matches: 5. There are 14 residues in the CDR3. Per germline, CDR1 DFQATT and CDR2 SNEGSKA (reference sequence). The DNA for the CDR3 is TGCAGTGCTGAACAGGGGGCTGGGAACACTGAAGCTTTCTTT. Its protein product is CSAEQGAGNTEAFF.

This clonotype was recorded a few times. The rearrangement joins TRBV5-1 to TRBJ2-1; 12 positions match TRBD2. The ends lost 1 base at V and 5 bases at J; junction bases unmatched: 7. CDR3 length: 17 amino acids. Germline-derived CDR1 and CDR2 are SGHRS and YFSETQ. This CDR3 is CASSLTRLAGADNEQFF. CDR3 bases: TGCGCCAGCAGCTTGACCAGACTAGCGGGGGCCGACAATGAGCAGTTCTTC.

This clonotype appeared a few times. The chain joins TRBV7-9 to TRBJ1-1; 9 bases are shared with TRBD1. Per germline, CDR1 SEHNR and CDR2 FQNEAQ (reference sequence). The CDR3 is 15 amino acids. J lost 7 bases, V lost 5 bases, and 11 bases had no gene match. The CDR3 loop is CASSQGQGNGNEAFF. CDR3 nucleotide sequence: TGTGCCAGCAGCCAAGGACAGGGGAATGGGAATGAAGCTTTCTTT. The whole variable domain, remainder taken from reference TRBV7-9 and TRBJ1-1, is DTGVSQNPRHKITKRGQNVTFRCDPISEHNRLYWYRQTLGQGPEFLTYFQNEAQLEKSRLLSDRFSAERPKGSFSTLEIQRTEQGDSAMYLCASSQGQGNGNEAFFGQGTRLTVV.

On this clonotype: One base away lies a much larger clone, so this may be a sequencing read error. The chain is built from TRBV11-2 and TRBJ2-5; 10 bases are a match to TRBD2. TRBJ2-7 matches the DNA end more closely, so the J call is doubtful. This CDR3 spans 15 amino acids. Germline V gives CDR1 SGHAT, CDR2 FQNNGV. In nucleotides, the CDR3 is TGTGCCAACAGCTTAGGGCTAGCGGGAGTCTACGAGCAGTACTTC. Amino acids: CANSLGLAGVYEQYF.

This clonotype appeared a few times. The chain links TRBV6-2 or TRBV6-3 to TRBJ2-7; possibly TRBD1 for D (6 bases). There are 14 residues in the CDR3. The V and J ends lost 6 bases and 3 bases respectively, with 15 bases between them. Per the germline V gene, CDR1 is MNHEY and CDR2 is SVGEGT. CDR3 amino acids: CASRLQGPGYEQYF. In nucleotides, the CDR3 is TGTGCCAGCAGACTTCAGGGGCCGGGCTACGAGCAGTACTTC.

This clonotype occurred a few times. This chain connects TRBV28 to TRBJ1-2; TRBD1 is a possible D gene (5 bases). Trimming took 5 bases from V and 7 from J, leaving 17 bases between them. Per germline, CDR1 MDHEN and CDR2 SYDVKM. The CDR3 spans 14 residues. CDR3 sequence (DNA): TGTGCCAGCAGTACCCGGGACGGGGTGCGTGGCTACACCTTC. Its translation is CASSTRDGVRGYTF.

The genes are TRBV5-6 and TRBJ2-7, with D hard to call. V gave up 4 bases and J gave up 3 bases, with 20 bases separating them. Germline CDR1 reads SGHDT; CDR2 reads YYEEEE. The CDR3 has 16 amino acids. The DNA for the CDR3 is TGTGCCAGCAGCATGATAACCCCGGACGCCGTCTACGAGCAGTACTTC. This gives the protein CASSMITPDAVYEQYF. The full variable domain, its missing parts supplied by reference TRBV5-6 and TRBJ2-7, is DAGVTQSPTHLIKTRGQQVTLRCSPKSGHDTVSWYQQALGQGPQFIFQYYEEEERQRGNFPDRFSGHQFPNYSSELNVNALLLGDSALYLCASSMITPDAVYEQYFGPGTRLTVT.

The rearrangement joins TRBV21-1 to TRBJ2-6; the table's D call, TRBD1, was not checked against the DNA. TRBV21-1 is tagged as a pseudogene. This CDR3 region has 15 residues. The CDR3 nucleotides are TGTGCCAGCAGGAATACAGGACGGGGGGCCAACGTCCTGACTTTC. As protein: CASRNTGRGANVLTF.

On this clonotype: A much larger clone differs by one base, so this may be a read error. The genes are TRBV7-9 and TRBJ2-1; TRBD1 agrees at 8 bases. CDR1 and CDR2 from the germline V gene are SEHNR and FQNEAQ (reference sequence). V dropped 5 bases and J dropped 6; count of bases not matched to a gene: 6. The CDR3 spans 14 residues. The chain's CDR3 is CASSPRTGLNEQFF. The CDR3 DNA follows: TGTGCCAGCAGCCCCCGGACAGGGCTCAATGAGCAGTTCTTC.

This clonotype was seen repeatedly, ten times or more. The chain links TRBV7-2 to TRBJ2-5; D perhaps matches TRBD1 (6 bases). This CDR3 has 14 residues. The germline V and J ends were trimmed by 4 bases and 4 bases, with 13 bases remaining between them. Germline assignment: CDR1 SGHTA and CDR2 FQGNSA. The CDR3 coding sequence is TGTGCCAGCAGCTCAAACAGGGTGGGAGAGACCCAGTACTTC. This encodes CASSSNRVGETQYF.

At least ten counts were recorded for this clonotype. This chain links TRBV7-9 with TRBJ2-7; D gene ambiguous. V dropped 4 bases and J dropped 2 bases, with 12 bases sitting between them. The CDR3 totals 14 residues. Germline V CDR1 and CDR2: SEHNR, FQNEAQ (reference sequence). The CDR3 region is CASSSTTEPYEQYF. The CDR3 coding sequence is TGTGCCAGCAGCTCCACGACGGAGCCCTACGAGCAGTACTTC.

In this sample, this clonotype turned up many times. The chain carries TRBV28 and TRBJ2-3; no firm D call. CDR3 length equals 16 residues. The V end lost 7 bases, the J end lost 2 bases, and 19 bases lay between the germline ends. Germline V lookup: CDR1 MDHEN, CDR2 SYDVKM. CDR3 sequence reads: CASNSPGQAPTDTQYF. Written as DNA, the CDR3 is TGTGCCAGCAATTCGCCGGGCCAGGCTCCCACAGATACGCAGTATTTT.

The V call is TRBV3-1, the J call TRBJ2-5; D may be TRBD1 (5 bases). This CDR3 region has 12 residues. V was shortened by 2 bases and J by 5 bases, with 6 bases between the two germline ends. The germline V gene has CDR1 LGHDT and CDR2 YNNKEL (reference sequence). CDR3 DNA sequence: TGTGCCAGCAGCCAACGACAGGAGACCCAGTACTTC. As protein: CASSQRQETQYF.